Sequencing of this TCR beta chain was carried out in a study of shared clonotypes between healthy human individuals. The J segment lost 4 bases and the V segment lost 8 bases, leaving 5 bases of the junction unmatched. The CDR3 length is 14 residues. The V gene's germline CDR1 is KGHSH and CDR2 LQKENI. Some 31,000 T cell genomes (roughly 310 ng DNA) went into each PBMC replicate. Some clones are missing from TCRdb's copy, which holds only in-frame ones; the method was immunoSEQ multiplex PCR. The sample yields some 92,000 clones, roughly half seen once. This clone was recorded only once. The sequenced sample consisted of PBMCs. This sequence was found in a woman aged 40 to 50 in good health. Some clones in this sample may be carry-over from other donors' samples. The chain recombines TRBV18 with TRBJ2-5, with 12 positions matching TRBD2. DNA for the CDR3: TGTGCCAGCCTAACTAGCGGGAGGAGAGAGACCCAGTACTTC. Protein product: CASLTSGRRETQYF.